These 18 T cell receptor beta chains share one sample of origin, sequenced in a study of T cell responses to AZD1222 COVID-19 vaccine. TCRdb's table, derived via immunoSEQ multiplex PCR, lists solely in-frame clones and lacks some. Among roughly 150,000 clones listed, around 85% were seen once. The material sequenced was peripheral blood, taken after recovery from COVID-19. The source of these receptors is an adult who had recovered from COVID-19.

The chain recombines TRBV5-1 with TRBJ2-5; tentatively, D is TRBD1 (6 bases). V lost 2 bases and J 2 bases, leaving 7 bases between the germline ends. The CDR3 is 13 amino acids. Germline CDR1 and CDR2: SGHRS and YFSETQ. Here the CDR3 DNA reads TGCGCCAGCAGCTTCGGACAGCAAGAGACCCAGTACTTC. Protein product: CASSFGQQETQYF. The complete variable domain, with remaining parts taken from reference TRBV5-1 and TRBJ2-5, reads KAGVTQTPRYLIKTRGQQVTLSCSPISGHRSVSWYQQTPGQGLQFLFEYFSETQRNKGNFPGRFSGRQFSNSRSEMNVSTLELGDSALYLCASSFGQQETQYFGPGTRLLVL.

This clone is a singleton in its sample. Here the CDR3 reads CASSREIQNTGELFF. In DNA form, the CDR3 reads TGTGCCAGCTCGCGAGAGATACAGAACACCGGGGAGCTGTTTTTT. The rearrangement joins TRBV18 to TRBJ2-2; D remains ambiguous. Trimming cost V 6 bases and J 1 base, with 12 bases left between them. The CDR3 extends over 15 amino acids. CDR1 KGHSH and CDR2 LQKENI come from the germline V gene.

The V call is TRBV11-2, the J call TRBJ1-4; D may be TRBD1 (5 bases). Germline CDR1 is SGHAT and CDR2 is FQNNGV. Trimming took 5 bases from V and 2 from J, leaving 12 bases between them. This CDR3 is 15 amino acids long. The CDR3: CASSRRGGTNEKLFF. CDR3 bases: TGTGCCAGCAGCCGGCGGGGGGGGACTAATGAAAAACTGTTTTTT. The whole variable domain, filled in from reference TRBV11-2 and TRBJ1-4, reads EAGVAQSPRYKIIEKRQSVAFWCNPISGHATLYWYQQILGQGPKLLIQFQNNGVVDDSQLPKDRFSAERLKGVDSTLKIQPAKLEDSAVYLCASSRRGGTNEKLFFGSGTQLSVL.

This clone has a single count. This sequence joins TRBV7-9 and TRBJ1-1, with a tentative D call TRBD1 (6 bases). Germline V lookup: CDR1 SEHNR, CDR2 FQNEAQ (reference sequence). This CDR3 is built from 14 residues. Trimming took off 3 bases at V and 1 base at J, with 9 bases between the two ends. In DNA form, the CDR3 reads TGTGCCAGCAGCTTGGAGGGGGGGAACACTGAAGCTTTCTTT. Amino acid sequence: CASSLEGGNTEAFF.

This sequence joins TRBV7-8 and TRBJ2-3; no firm D call. V lost 2 bases and J 0 bases, leaving 9 bases between the germline ends. The CDR3 extends over 15 amino acids. Germline loops: CDR1 SGHVS, CDR2 FQNEAQ. CDR3 residues: CASSLRVGSTDTQYF. The CDR3 nucleotides read TGTGCCAGCAGCTTAAGGGTTGGTAGCACAGATACGCAGTATTTT. The full variable domain, with the rest looked up from reference TRBV7-8 and TRBJ2-3, is GAGVSQSPRYKVAKRGQDVALRCDPISGHVSLFWYQQALGQGPEFLTYFQNEAQLDKSGLPSDRFFAERPEGSVSTLKIQRTQQEDSAVYLCASSLRVGSTDTQYFGPGTRLTVL.

V is TRBV27 and J is TRBJ2-5, with 10 bases that match TRBD2. The CDR3 runs 15 residues. The V segment lost 8 bases and the J segment 4 bases; nucleotides outside the gene matches: 10. The V gene's germline CDR1 is MNHEY and CDR2 SMNVEV (reference sequence). CDR3 residues: CASLGSGRAGETQYF. The CDR3 DNA sequence: TGTGCCAGCCTGGGCAGCGGGAGGGCCGGAGAGACCCAGTACTTC.

The rearrangement uses TRBV19 and TRBJ1-2, with a tentative D call TRBD1 (6 bases). This CDR3 has 15 residues. Germline V lookup: CDR1 LNHDA, CDR2 SQIVND (reference sequence). V was trimmed by 4 bases and J by 0 bases, leaving 12 bases between them. CDR3 DNA: TGTGCCAGTAGTAGCCCAGGACAGACTAACTATGGCTACACCTTC. Amino acid sequence: CASSSPGQTNYGYTF.

In DNA, the CDR3 is TGTGCCAGCAGCCCAAGGGACAGGGGAAAACTGTTTTTT. This translates into CASSPRDRGKLFF. The gene calls are TRBV28 and TRBJ1-4, with 10 bases matching TRBD1. Germline-derived CDR1 and CDR2 are MDHEN and SYDVKM. V shed 6 bases, J shed 10 bases, and the junction held 5 bases outside the gene matches. This CDR3 is built from 13 residues.

The chain has TRBV5-1 and TRBJ1-4, with D maybe TRBD1 (6 bases). Germline CDR1 and CDR2: SGHRS and YFSETQ. Trimming stripped 2 bases from V and 3 bases from J, with 8 bases between. The CDR3 contains 14 residues. The CDR3 protein is CASSLQGANEKLFF. The CDR3 nucleotides are TGCGCCAGCAGCTTACAGGGAGCTAATGAAAAACTGTTTTTT.

The chain joins TRBV4-3 to TRBJ1-4; D is possibly TRBD1 (5 bases). This CDR3 is 15 amino acids long. Germline assignment: CDR1 LGHNA and CDR2 YSLEER. V lost 4 bases and J lost 5, with 14 bases in between. CDR3 sequence reads: CASSPGTVENEKLFF. CDR3 DNA sequence: TGCGCCAGCAGCCCGGGGACGGTGGAGAATGAAAAACTGTTTTTT.

This clone occurred a few times. The CDR3 region is CASSIMDGAERGLFF. For the CDR3, the DNA is TGTGCCAGTAGTATAATGGACGGAGCTGAGAGGGGACTGTTTTTT. The V gene is TRBV19, the J gene TRBJ1-4; perhaps TRBD1 as D (5 bases). The CDR3 has 15 amino acids. Germline V gene data show CDR1 as LNHDA and CDR2 as SQIVND (reference sequence). V was pared by 2 bases and J by 13 bases, with 20 bases between.

V and J are TRBV6-1 and TRBJ2-7; D gene unclear. CDR1 MNHNS and CDR2 SASEGT come from the germline V gene. Trimming stripped 2 bases from V and 2 bases from J, with 10 bases between. This CDR3 has 14 amino acids. CDR3 sequence reads: CASSESGGPYEQYF. The DNA of the CDR3 is TGTGCCAGCAGTGAATCGGGCGGACCCTACGAGCAGTACTTC.

The rearrangement uses TRBV5-6 and TRBJ2-1; 8 bases agree with TRBD1. Losses at the gene ends were 3 bases for V and 7 bases for J; bases not matched to a gene: 3. The germline V gene has CDR1 SGHDT and CDR2 YYEEEE. The CDR3 consists of 13 residues. The CDR3, as DNA: TGTGCCAGCAGCTCGGGACAGGAGAATGAGCAGTTCTTC. Translation gives CASSSGQENEQFF.

This clone was found once. The rearrangement joins TRBV27 to TRBJ2-2, with D unresolved. Between the trimmed V and J ends, which lost 0 bases and 6 bases, there was a span of 2 bases. The CDR3 totals 12 residues. Germline CDR1 and CDR2: MNHEY and SMNVEV (reference sequence). CDR3 sequence reads: CASSLSPGELFF. DNA for the CDR3: TGTGCCAGCAGTTTATCCCCCGGGGAGCTGTTTTTT.

The chain has TRBV28 and TRBJ1-1; D is perhaps TRBD1 (5 bases). The CDR3 spans 14 residues. Germline V lookup: CDR1 MDHEN, CDR2 SYDVKM. V lost 6 bases, J lost 4 bases, and 15 bases lay in between. The CDR3 nucleotides read TGTGCCAGCAGCCTGGGGAGGGGAGTCACTGAAGCTTTCTTT. Its translation is CASSLGRGVTEAFF.

This sequence joins TRBV7-9 and TRBJ2-5; D is possibly TRBD2 (6 bases). V was clipped by 4 bases and J by 2 bases, with 8 bases between them. Looked up from germline, CDR1 is SEHNR and CDR2 is FQNEAQ (reference sequence). The CDR3 has 13 amino acids. CDR3 nucleotide sequence: TGTGCCAGCAGCTCTAGCGAGCAAGAGACCCAGTACTTC. As protein: CASSSSEQETQYF.

V gene TRBV28 combines with J gene TRBJ1-3, with a weak D call TRBD1 (5 bases). The CDR3 has 17 amino acids. Trimming cost V 1 base and J 0 bases, with 13 bases left between them. Germline V lookup: CDR1 MDHEN, CDR2 SYDVKM. The CDR3 spells CASSLYRGAGSGNTIYF. CDR3 sequence (DNA): TGTGCCAGCAGTTTATATAGGGGCGCGGGCTCTGGAAACACCATATATTTT.

The rearrangement joins TRBV2 to TRBJ1-2; no reliable D call. CDR1 is SNHLY and CDR2 is FYNNEI in the germline V gene. CDR3 length equals 14 residues. V lost 3 bases to trimming and J lost 3 bases, with 11 bases between them. The CDR3 reads CASSEGGRDYGYTF. The CDR3 DNA follows: TGTGCCAGCAGTGAGGGCGGGCGCGACTATGGCTACACCTTC.